These T cell receptor beta chains were read from a single sample in a study of memory CD4+ T cells and cytomegalovirus serostatus. Repertoires were generated with immunoSEQ multiplex PCR, while TCRdb's copy carries only in-frame clones and drops some. The data show 35,000 to 50,000 clones, 79% seen once. Input material: memory CD4+ T cells from blood. Receptor source: an adult in good health and CMV-seronegative. Each CDR3 is given with its conserved first and last residue. The D gene is left open where the match is weak.

D	length	V	J	CDR3	DNA
NA	13	TRBV6-1	TRBJ1-5	CASSESAYQPQHF	TGTGCCAGCAGTGAATCCGCGTATCAGCCCCAGCATTTT
TRBD1	17	TRBV7-9	TRBJ2-5	CASSLEGPGQRQETQYF	TGTGCCAGCAGCTTAGAGGGCCCGGGACAGAGGCAAGAGACCCAGTACTTC
NA	14	TRBV6-1	TRBJ1-2	CASSEDPRSYGYTF	TGTGCCAGCAGTGAAGATCCAAGAAGCTATGGCTACACCTTC
NA	12	TRBV13	TRBJ1-3	CASSFDVDTIYF	TGTGCCAGCAGCTTCGATGTGGACACCATATATTTT
TRBD2	21	TRBV19	TRBJ2-6	CASSIGWWTSGARSGANVLTF	TGTGCCAGTAGTATAGGTTGGTGGACTAGCGGGGCCCGCTCTGGGGCCAACGTCCTGACTTTC
NA	12	TRBV5-1	TRBJ2-1	CASSDSSNEQFF	TGCGCCAGCAGCGACAGTTCGAATGAGCAGTTCTTC
TRBD1	19	TRBV5-6	TRBJ1-2	CASRFRRRDRGNSDYGYTF	TGTGCCAGCAGGTTCCGCCGCCGGGACAGGGGTAATTCGGACTATGGCTACACCTTC
TRBD2	15	TRBV5-1	TRBJ2-1	CASSLAGGAYNEQFF	TGCGCCAGCAGCTTAGCGGGGGGGGCCTACAATGAGCAGTTCTTC
NA	12	TRBV6-1	TRBJ2-1	CASTPSFNEQFF	TGTGCCAGCACTCCTAGCTTCAATGAGCAGTTCTTC
TRBD2	15	TRBV2	TRBJ2-7	CASRERRESTYEQYF	TGTGCCAGCAGGGAGAGGCGGGAGTCAACCTACGAGCAGTACTTC
NA	13	TRBV10-3	TRBJ2-1	CAISVDRYNEQFF	TGTGCCATCAGTGTCGACAGATACAATGAGCAGTTCTTC
TRBD1	15	TRBV7-2	TRBJ1-2	CASSLLVGTGGGYTF	TGTGCCAGCAGCTTACTAGTGGGGACAGGGGGTGGCTACACCTTC
TRBD2	15	TRBV18	TRBJ2-2	CASSPRLADTGELFF	TGTGCCAGCTCCCCGCGGCTAGCGGACACCGGGGAGCTGTTTTTT
NA	15	TRBV2	TRBJ1-3	CASRAQHSSGNTIYF	TGTGCCAGCAGGGCTCAACATAGCTCTGGAAACACCATATATTTT